Each of the 10 T cell receptor beta chains below was sequenced from the same sample in a study of blood T cell repertoires in COVID-19. The table came from immunoSEQ multiplex PCR; TCRdb's copy has only in-frame clones and leaves some out. The sample shows around 120,000 clones, about nine tenths of them seen only once. Sequencing was carried out using peripheral blood. These receptors were obtained from a human donor with active COVID-19. The donor label of this sample is uncertain.

The CDR3 DNA follows: TGTGCCAGCAGTGACGGACAGGGGTCCACTGAAGCTTTCTTT. It translates to CASSDGQGSTEAFF. This rearrangement joins TRBV27 to TRBJ1-1; 9 bases are shared with TRBD1. Germline CDR1 is MNHEY and CDR2 is SMNVEV (reference sequence). After removal of 5 bases from V and 4 bases from J, the junction contained 5 bases not matched to a gene. The CDR3 is 14 amino acids.

This rearrangement joins TRBV5-1 to TRBJ1-4; a weak D match, TRBD1 (6 bases). The V gene's germline CDR1 is SGHRS and CDR2 YFSETQ. V lost 5 bases and J 4 bases, leaving 9 bases between the germline ends. The CDR3 extends over 13 amino acids. The CDR3 nucleotides read TGCGCCAGCAGAAGACAGGTTAATGAAAAACTGTTTTTT. This sequence encodes CASRRQVNEKLFF. The complete variable domain, with remaining parts taken from reference TRBV5-1 and TRBJ1-4, reads KAGVTQTPRYLIKTRGQQVTLSCSPISGHRSVSWYQQTPGQGLQFLFEYFSETQRNKGNFPGRFSGRQFSNSRSEMNVSTLELGDSALYLCASRRQVNEKLFFGSGTQLSVL.

J is TRBJ1-2 and V is TRBV9; D perhaps matches TRBD1 (6 bases). The V gene's germline CDR1 is SGDLS and CDR2 YYNGEE. The CDR3 totals 15 residues. V lost 3 bases to trimming and J lost 2 bases, with 14 bases between them. CDR3 bases: TGTGCCAGCAGCGCGGGACAAAGCTTGAACTATGGCTACACCTTC. Translating it yields CASSAGQSLNYGYTF. The full variable domain, in which reference TRBV9 and TRBJ1-2 provide the parts outside the CDR3, is DSGVTQTPKHLITATGQRVTLRCSPRSGDLSVYWYQQSLDQGLQFLIQYYNGEERAKGNILERFSAQQFPDLHSELNLSSLELGDSALYFCASSAGQSLNYGYTFGSGTRLTVV.

The chain carries TRBV6-5 and TRBJ1-4; TRBD1 aligns across 9 bases. The germline V gene encodes CDR1 MNHEY and CDR2 SVGAGI. The CDR3 contains 14 residues. The J segment lost 7 bases and the V segment lost 6 bases, leaving 6 bases of the junction unmatched. The CDR3 DNA reads as TGTGCCAGCAGGGACAGGGGTATGGGTGAAAAACTGTTTTTT. Amino acid sequence: CASRDRGMGEKLFF.

This clone has only a few counts. The chain employs TRBV5-1 and TRBJ1-6, with 7 bases aligning to TRBD1. Germline CDR1 and CDR2: SGHRS and YFSETQ. The CDR3 runs 16 residues. The ends lost 4 bases at V and 5 bases at J; junction bases unmatched: 9. CDR3 bases: TGCGCCAGCAGCGCCATACCAACAGGGGATAATTCACCCCTCCACTTT. This encodes CASSAIPTGDNSPLHF.

This chain joins TRBV7-6 and TRBJ2-2; 12 nucleotides match TRBD1. This CDR3 contains 17 residues. Germline trimming cut 4 bases from V and 3 bases from J; bases unmatched to any gene: 6. Germline CDR1 SGHVS, CDR2 FNYEAQ. The CDR3 DNA is TGTGCCAGCAGCTGGGACAGGGGGCGCGTGGACACCGGGGAGCTGTTTTTT. It translates to CASSWDRGRVDTGELFF. The variable domain in full, with the rest retrieved from reference TRBV7-6 and TRBJ2-2, is GAGVSQSPRYKVTKRGQDVALRCDPISGHVSLYWYRQALGQGPEFLTYFNYEAQQDKSGLPNDRFSAERPEGSISTLTIQRTEQRDSAMYRCASSWDRGRVDTGELFFGEGSRLTVL.

V gene TRBV29-1 combines with J gene TRBJ2-5; D possibly corresponds to TRBD2 (6 bases). CDR1 is SQVTM and CDR2 is ANQGSEA in the germline V gene. The CDR3 is 12 residues long. Trimming took off 6 bases at V and 7 bases at J, with 15 bases between the two ends. The chain's CDR3 is CSVGEAAGTQYF. In nucleotides, the CDR3 is TGCAGCGTGGGGGAGGCAGCCGGGACCCAGTACTTC. Looking up the rest from reference TRBV29-1 and TRBJ2-5 gives the full variable domain: SAVISQKPSRDICQRGTSLTIQCQVDSQVTMMFWYRQQPGQSLTLIATANQGSEATYESGFVIDKFPISRPNLTFSTLTVSNMSPEDSSIYLCSVGEAAGTQYFGPGTRLLVL.

This rearrangement joins TRBV7-6 to TRBJ2-7; 7 nucleotides agree with TRBD1. This CDR3 spans 14 amino acids. J gave up 3 bases and V 0 bases, and 2 bases lay outside the gene matches. Looked up from germline, CDR1 is SGHVS and CDR2 is FNYEAQ. The chain's CDR3 is CASSLARDSYEQYF. As DNA, the CDR3 is TGTGCCAGCAGCTTAGCCCGGGACAGCTACGAGCAGTACTTC.

J is TRBJ2-3 and V is TRBV9; 8 nucleotides line up with TRBD2. J gave up 6 bases and V 4 bases, and 7 bases lay outside the gene matches. Germline-derived CDR1 and CDR2 are SGDLS and YYNGEE. The CDR3 sequence is 14 residues long. As DNA, the CDR3 is TGTGCCAGCAGCACCAGACTAGCGAGGGATACGCAGTATTTT. Amino acids: CASSTRLARDTQYF. The full variable domain, rest sourced from reference TRBV9 and TRBJ2-3, is DSGVTQTPKHLITATGQRVTLRCSPRSGDLSVYWYQQSLDQGLQFLIQYYNGEERAKGNILERFSAQQFPDLHSELNLSSLELGDSALYFCASSTRLARDTQYFGPGTRLTVL.

This rearrangement joins TRBV5-1 to TRBJ2-2; D remains ambiguous. Per germline, CDR1 SGHRS and CDR2 YFSETQ. Trimming removed 2 bases at V and 1 base at J, with 3 bases between. CDR3 length: 13 residues. In DNA form, the CDR3 reads TGCGCCAGCAGCTTCCTGAACACCGGGGAGCTGTTTTTT. Encoded protein: CASSFLNTGELFF.